These 19 T cell receptor beta chains were all obtained from the same sample, sequenced in a study of regulatory T cells in long-lasting Graves disease. Time point indicated: newly diagnosed GD, antithyroid drugs for less than 3 months. PBMC RNA was the source of the TCR library. Construction of the TCR beta libraries employed iRepertoire HTBI primers in conjunction with Arm-PCR of CDR3 regions. Each CDR3 protein gets one entry after TCRdb re-called the multiplex PCR reads with MiXCR. In the table there are roughly 420,000 distinct CDR3 sequences, 14% of which are singletons. This sample was shared with a second study, whose subject was T cells in Graves' hyperthyroidism and ophthalmopathy.

The material sequenced was peripheral blood mononuclear cells (PBMCs), taken at new diagnosis, from a patient treated with antithyroid drugs. The source of these receptors is a woman aged 45-59 years with Graves disease.

The table lists this clonotype with many counts. The chain joins TRBV2 to TRBJ2-1, with no clear D. The CDR3 runs 13 residues. Trimming stripped 1 base from V and 10 bases from J, with 11 bases between. Germline V gene data show CDR1 as SNHLY and CDR2 as FYNNEI. The chain's CDR3 is CASSEGGPREQFF. The CDR3 bases are TGTGCCAGCAGTGAAGGGGGTCCGCGGGAGCAGTTCTTC. Full variable domain (rest looked up from reference TRBV2 and TRBJ2-1): EPEVTQTPSHQVTQMGQEVILRCVPISNHLYFYWYRQILGQKVEFLVSFYNNEISEKSEIFDDQFSVERPDGSNFTLKIRSTKLEDSAMYFCASSEGGPREQFFGPGTRLTVL.

This clonotype appeared many times. The genes are TRBV10-2 and TRBJ2-1, with a tentative D call TRBD2 (5 bases). The CDR3 loop spans 14 amino acids. The germline CDR1 and CDR2 sequences are WSHSY and SAAADI. Deletions cut 4 bases from V and 4 bases from J, with 11 bases between. As DNA, the CDR3 is TGCGCCAGCAGTGGAGACTACAAATACAATGAGCAGTTCTTC. The encoded protein is CASSGDYKYNEQFF.

This clonotype was counted between two and nine times. Relative to the germline gene, one junction end is altered; a read error may explain this. The V and J genes are TRBV30 and TRBJ1-4; D not certain. The CDR3 sequence is 15 residues long. Germline V gene data show CDR1 as GTSNPN and CDR2 as SVGIG (reference sequence). The CDR3 DNA follows: TGTACCTGGAGTGTCGGTAGTAGTCTAAAAGAAAAACTGTTTTTT. Translated, it gives CTWSVGSSLKEKLFF.

This clonotype has at least ten counts. The V gene is TRBV5-1, the J gene TRBJ2-3; D not certain. Germline-derived CDR1 and CDR2 are SGHRS and YFSETQ. V lost 3 bases to trimming and J lost 5 bases, with 10 bases between them. The CDR3 covers 13 residues. For the CDR3, the DNA is TGCGCCAGCAGCTCCGGGTGGATAGATACGCAGTATTTT. Translated, it gives CASSSGWIDTQYF.

There are a few counts of this clonotype. CDR3 nucleotides: TGCGCCAGCAGCCAAGATCCGGTTAGCAATCAGCCCCAGCATTTT. Protein product: CASSQDPVSNQPQHF. The chain is built from TRBV4-1 and TRBJ1-5; no clear D gene. This CDR3 has 15 amino acids. The germline CDR1 and CDR2 sequences are MGHRA and YSYEKL. The ends were cut back, 0 bases at V and 0 bases at J, with 6 bases in the middle.

In its sample, this clonotype was seen a few times. The V and J genes are TRBV7-6 and TRBJ1-6; D unclear. The CDR3 totals 15 residues. Trimming shortened V by 2 bases and J by 7 bases, and 12 bases separated the two germline ends. In germline, CDR1 is SGHVS, CDR2 FNYEAQ. The CDR3 DNA follows: TGTGCCAGCAGCTTACCTAAGGAATGGAATTCACCCCTCCACTTT. Amino acid sequence: CASSLPKEWNSPLHF.

This clonotype was seen repeatedly, ten times or more. The J gene is TRBJ1-2, the V gene TRBV24-1; D remains ambiguous. V lost 7 bases to trimming and J lost 2 bases, with 7 bases between them. Germline V gene lookup returns CDR1 KGHDR and CDR2 SFDVKD. This CDR3 spans 12 amino acids. For the CDR3, the DNA is TGTGCCACCAGCAACAGCAACTATGGCTACACCTTC. Its protein product is CATSNSNYGYTF.

This clonotype was detected ten times or more. The chain carries TRBV28 and TRBJ2-7; D is tentatively TRBD1 or TRBD2 (6 bases each). The length of the CDR3 is 15 residues. Trimming took 6 bases from V and 12 from J, leaving 27 bases between them. CDR1 is MDHEN and CDR2 is SYDVKM in the germline V gene. CDR3 coding DNA: TGTGCCAGCAGGTCAGGCGGGACACGGACCCTGCGGAGGTACTTC. Translated: CASRSGGTRTLRRYF.

The table lists this clonotype with a few counts. The chain has TRBV15 and TRBJ1-6; unclear D gene. The CDR3 runs to 15 residues. Looked up from germline, CDR1 is LNHNV and CDR2 is YYDKDF (reference sequence). The ends were cut back, 0 bases at V and 5 bases at J, with 8 bases in the middle. CDR3 DNA: TGTGCCACCAGCAGAGAGTACAGTAATAATTCACCCCTCCACTTT. Amino acid sequence: CATSREYSNNSPLHF.

The chain links TRBV5-1 to TRBJ1-1; TRBD1 agrees at 7 bases. V was pared by 2 bases and J by 2 bases, with 6 bases of the junction left unmatched. The CDR3 contains 15 residues. Germline V gene data show CDR1 as SGHRS and CDR2 as YFSETQ. The DNA of the CDR3 is TGCGCCAGCAGCTTTACCGGGACAGAAAACACTGAAGCTTTCTTT. It encodes CASSFTGTENTEAFF.

At least ten counts were recorded for this clonotype. V is TRBV5-8 and J is TRBJ2-1; 14 nucleotides align to TRBD2. CDR3 length equals 16 residues. Per germline, CDR1 SGHTS and CDR2 YDEGEE. V shed 3 bases, J shed 12 bases, and the junction held 11 bases outside the gene matches. CDR3 sequence: CASSWVGGLAGVVQFF. The DNA of the CDR3 is TGTGCCAGCAGCTGGGTCGGGGGACTAGCGGGAGTAGTGCAGTTCTTC. The full variable domain, rest sourced from reference TRBV5-8 and TRBJ2-1, is EAGVTQSPTHLIKTRGQQATLRCSPISGHTSVYWYQQALGLGLQFLLWYDEGEERNRGNFPPRFSGRQFPNYSSELNVNALELEDSALYLCASSWVGGLAGVVQFFGPGTRLTVL.

Many counts were recorded for this clonotype. CDR3 loop: CASGNSGGTDTQYF. In DNA, the CDR3 is TGTGCCAGCGGTAATAGCGGGGGGACAGATACGCAGTATTTT. The chain has TRBV28 and TRBJ2-3, with TRBD2 matching 10 bases. Losses at the gene ends were 8 bases for V and 3 bases for J; bases not matched to a gene: 5. Germline V lookup: CDR1 MDHEN, CDR2 SYDVKM. The CDR3 is 14 amino acids. The full variable domain, in which reference TRBV28 and TRBJ2-3 provide the parts outside the CDR3, is DVKVTQSSRYLVKRTGEKVFLECVQDMDHENMFWYRQDPGLGLRLIYFSYDVKMKEKGDIPEGYSVSREKKERFSLILESASTNQTSMYLCASGNSGGTDTQYFGPGTRLTVL.

This clonotype was picked up many times. For the CDR3, the DNA is TGTGCCAGCAGCCATGCTAGCTCCTATAATTCACCCCTCCACTTT. Its translation: CASSHASSYNSPLHF. The chain joins TRBV7-2 to TRBJ1-6; unclear D gene. Germline lookup yields CDR1 SGHTA and CDR2 FQGNSA. The CDR3 extends over 15 amino acids. The ends were cut back, 5 bases at V and 0 bases at J, with 8 bases in the middle. Looking up the rest from reference TRBV7-2 and TRBJ1-6 gives the full variable domain: GAGVSQSPSNKVTEKGKDVELRCDPISGHTALYWYRQSLGQGLEFLIYFQGNSAPDKSGLPSDRFSAERTGGSVSTLTIQRTQQEDSAVYLCASSHASSYNSPLHFGNGTRLTVT.

The chain uses TRBV19 and TRBJ1-5, with TRBD1 as a possible D gene (5 bases). V lost 1 base to trimming and J lost 1 base, with 8 bases between them. The CDR3 extends over 15 amino acids. Germline V lookup: CDR1 LNHDA, CDR2 SQIVND (reference sequence). The CDR3: CASSIAQVSNQPQHF. The CDR3, as DNA: TGTGCCAGTAGTATAGCACAGGTCAGCAATCAGCCCCAGCATTTT.

This clonotype has more than one count but fewer than ten. The chain recombines TRBV29-1 with TRBJ2-7; a possible D gene is TRBD1 (6 bases). The CDR3 spans 13 residues. V was shortened by 3 bases and J by 5 bases, with 14 bases between the two germline ends. The germline CDR1 and CDR2 sequences are SQVTM and ANQGSEA. The CDR3 reads CSVDGQGSDEQYF. The DNA for the CDR3 is TGCAGCGTTGATGGTCAGGGGAGTGACGAGCAGTACTTC.

CDR3 in amino acids: CASSSGSGAYEQYF. The CDR3 nucleotides are TGTGCCAGCAGTTCGGGGTCGGGAGCGTACGAGCAGTACTTC. The chain joins TRBV28 to TRBJ2-7, with D possibly matching TRBD2 (6 bases). There are 14 residues in the CDR3. Germline lookup yields CDR1 MDHEN and CDR2 SYDVKM. V was cut by 4 bases and J by 4 bases, with 14 bases left in between.

About this clonotype itself: A much larger clone lies a single base off, so this may be a read error. This chain links TRBV5-1 with TRBJ2-7; TRBD1 matches at 12 bases. V dropped 4 bases and J dropped 6; count of bases not matched to a gene: 5. CDR3 size: 14 residues. CDR1 is SGHRS, CDR2 YFSETQ, per germline. The CDR3: CASSAGTGGVEQYF. The CDR3 DNA reads as TGCGCCAGCAGCGCCGGGACAGGGGGCGTCGAGCAGTACTTC. The full variable domain, its missing parts supplied by reference TRBV5-1 and TRBJ2-7, is KAGVTQTPRYLIKTRGQQVTLSCSPISGHRSVSWYQQTPGQGLQFLFEYFSETQRNKGNFPGRFSGRQFSNSRSEMNVSTLELGDSALYLCASSAGTGGVEQYFGPGTRLTVT.

This clonotype has at least ten counts. V and J are TRBV3-1 and TRBJ2-5; D unresolved. This CDR3 is built from 12 residues. Trimming left V 1 base short and J 5 bases short, with 5 bases between. In germline, CDR1 is LGHDT, CDR2 YNNKEL (reference sequence). The CDR3 DNA reads TGTGCCAGCAGCCAAGTTGGGGAGACCCAGTACTTC. Amino acids: CASSQVGETQYF.

V is TRBV5-5 and J is TRBJ2-2, with a tentative D call TRBD2 (5 bases). Trimming cost V 0 bases and J 4 bases, with 13 bases left between them. The CDR3 is 16 residues long. Germline V gene lookup returns CDR1 SGHKS and CDR2 YYEKEE (reference sequence). Written as DNA, the CDR3 is TGTGCCAGCAGCTTGGAGCGGAGTGCGGTCACCGGGGAGCTGTTTTTT. Translating it yields CASSLERSAVTGELFF.